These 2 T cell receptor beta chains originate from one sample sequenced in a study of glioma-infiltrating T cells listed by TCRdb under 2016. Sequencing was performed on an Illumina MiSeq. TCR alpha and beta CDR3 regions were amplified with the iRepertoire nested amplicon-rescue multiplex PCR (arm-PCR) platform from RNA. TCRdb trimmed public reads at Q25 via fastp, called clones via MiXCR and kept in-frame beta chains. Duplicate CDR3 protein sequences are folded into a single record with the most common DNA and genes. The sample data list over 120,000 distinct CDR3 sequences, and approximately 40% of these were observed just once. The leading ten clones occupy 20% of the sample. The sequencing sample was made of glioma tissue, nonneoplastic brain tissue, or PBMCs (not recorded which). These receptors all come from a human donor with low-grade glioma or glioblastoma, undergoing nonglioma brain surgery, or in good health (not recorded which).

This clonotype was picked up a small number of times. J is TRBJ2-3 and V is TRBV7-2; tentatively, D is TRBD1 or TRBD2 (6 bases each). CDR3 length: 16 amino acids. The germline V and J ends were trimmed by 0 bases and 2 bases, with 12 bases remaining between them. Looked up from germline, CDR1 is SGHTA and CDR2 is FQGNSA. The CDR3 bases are TGTGCCAGCAGCTTAGCCCGGGGGCAGATCACAGATACGCAGTATTTT. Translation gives CASSLARGQITDTQYF. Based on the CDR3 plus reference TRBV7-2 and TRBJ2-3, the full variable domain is GAGVSQSPSNKVTEKGKDVELRCDPISGHTALYWYRQSLGQGLEFLIYFQGNSAPDKSGLPSDRFSAERTGGSVSTLTIQRTQQEDSAVYLCASSLARGQITDTQYFGPGTRLTVL.

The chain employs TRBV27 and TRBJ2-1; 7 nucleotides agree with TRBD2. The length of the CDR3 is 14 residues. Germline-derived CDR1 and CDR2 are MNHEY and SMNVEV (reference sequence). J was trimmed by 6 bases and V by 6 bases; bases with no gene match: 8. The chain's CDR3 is CASSFGGGVNEQFF. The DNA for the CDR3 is TGTGCCAGCAGCTTTGGGGGGGGGGTCAATGAGCAGTTCTTC.